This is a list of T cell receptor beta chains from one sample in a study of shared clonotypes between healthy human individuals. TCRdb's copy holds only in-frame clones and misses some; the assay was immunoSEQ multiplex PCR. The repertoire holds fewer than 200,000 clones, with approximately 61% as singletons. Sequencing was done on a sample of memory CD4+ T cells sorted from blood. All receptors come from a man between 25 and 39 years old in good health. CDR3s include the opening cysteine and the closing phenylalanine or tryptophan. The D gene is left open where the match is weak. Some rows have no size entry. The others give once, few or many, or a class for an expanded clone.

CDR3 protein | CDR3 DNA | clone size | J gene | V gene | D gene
CASSPGQGQPQHF | TGTGCCAGCAGCCCTGGACAGGGTCAGCCCCAGCATTTT | few | TRBJ1-5 | TRBV9 | TRBD1
CASSFVEGGQPQHF | TGTGCCAGCAGTTTTGTTGAGGGAGGTCAGCCCCAGCATTTT | few | TRBJ1-5 | TRBV27 | NA
CASSPGGEQGYTF | TGTGCCAGCAGCCCCGGGGGGGAACAGGGCTACACCTTC | NA | TRBJ1-2 | TRBV6-1 | NA
CASSRNKNTEAFF | TGTGCCAGCTCACGAAATAAGAACACTGAAGCTTTCTTT | NA | TRBJ1-1 | TRBV18 | NA
CASSLVASGRGLLYNEQFF | TGCGCCAGCAGCTTGGTTGCGAGCGGGAGAGGCCTCCTCTACAATGAGCAGTTCTTC | NA | TRBJ2-1 | TRBV5-1 | TRBD2
CASSIPRDRTIYGYTF | TGTGCCAGTAGTATCCCTCGGGACAGGACAATTTATGGCTACACCTTC | once | TRBJ1-2 | TRBV19 | TRBD1
CASSQNRGGEKLFF | TGTGCCAGCAGCCAGAACAGGGGGGGTGAAAAACTGTTTTTT | NA | TRBJ1-4 | TRBV7-2 | TRBD1
CASSPDWAYEQYF | TGTGCCAGCAGTCCGGACTGGGCCTACGAGCAGTACTTC | NA | TRBJ2-7 | TRBV14 | NA
CASSPVNEGMNSYEQYF | TGTGCCAGCAGTCCAGTGAATGAGGGGATGAACTCCTACGAGCAGTACTTC | NA | TRBJ2-7 | TRBV28 | NA
CASSPGQGRSETQYF | TGTGCCAGCAGTCCAGGACAGGGAAGATCAGAGACCCAGTACTTC | few | TRBJ2-5 | TRBV27 | TRBD1
CASSLQQGKRETQYF | TGTGCCAGCAGCTTACAACAGGGCAAGCGAGAGACCCAGTACTTC | NA | TRBJ2-5 | TRBV7-9 | NA
CASSEVFDEQYF | TGTGCCAGCAGTGAAGTATTCGACGAGCAGTACTTC | many | TRBJ2-7 | TRBV2 | NA
CASSPLQANYEQYF | TGTGCCAGCTCACCACTACAGGCTAACTACGAGCAGTACTTC | many | TRBJ2-7 | TRBV18 | NA
CASSLVSGTSEKLFF | TGTGCCAGCAGCTTAGTATCCGGGACGTCTGAAAAACTGTTTTTT | NA | TRBJ1-4 | TRBV7-6 | NA
CASSSNAYEQYF | TGTGCCAGCAGCTCGAACGCCTACGAGCAGTACTTC | NA | TRBJ2-7 | TRBV6-5 | NA
CASSEQPSGVPGTQYF | TGCGCCAGCAGCGAGCAGCCTAGCGGGGTCCCCGGTACGCAGTATTTT | once | TRBJ2-3 | TRBV5-1 | TRBD2
CASSPRTGRDFQETQYF | TGTGCCAGCTCACCAAGGACAGGGAGAGACTTCCAAGAGACCCAGTACTTC | NA | TRBJ2-5 | TRBV18 | TRBD1
CASSLSRRTDTQYF | TGTGCCAGCAGTTTATCCAGGCGAACAGATACGCAGTATTTT | few | TRBJ2-3 | TRBV27 | NA
CASSSGTRVSGELFF | TGTGCCAGCAGCTCCGGGACTAGAGTCTCCGGGGAGCTGTTTTTT | few | TRBJ2-2 | TRBV7-9 | TRBD2
CASSYRDYGGTRGYTF | TGTGCCAGCAGTTATAGGGACTACGGAGGGACGCGTGGCTACACCTTC | NA | TRBJ1-2 | TRBV6-5 | NA
CASSLIGPSNEQFF | TGTGCCAGCAGCTTGATAGGGCCTTCGAATGAGCAGTTCTTC | many | TRBJ2-1 | TRBV11-2 | NA
CASSMTGAGNTIYF | TGTGCCAGCAGCATGACAGGGGCAGGAAACACCATATATTTT | few | TRBJ1-3 | TRBV5-4 | TRBD1
CASSLALGGEKLFF | TGTGCCAGCAGCTTAGCGTTGGGGGGCGAAAAACTGTTTTTT | NA | TRBJ1-4 | TRBV11-2 | NA
CASSESGRGNTEAFF | TGTGCCAGCAGTGAATCGGGTCGGGGGAACACTGAAGCTTTCTTT | NA | TRBJ1-1 | TRBV25-1 | NA
CASSISGDEQYF | TGTGCCAGTAGTATTTCGGGGGACGAGCAGTACTTC | NA | TRBJ2-7 | TRBV19 | NA
CASSYGTAIQPQHF | TGTGCCAGCAGTTATGGGACCGCTATTCAGCCCCAGCATTTT | NA | TRBJ1-5 | TRBV5-6 | NA
CASSSKEPGQGYEQYF | TGTGCCAGCAGTTCTAAAGAACCGGGACAGGGCTACGAGCAGTACTTC | NA | TRBJ2-7 | TRBV6-5 | TRBD1
CASKPNRAGSYEQYF | TGTGCCAGCAAACCGAACCGGGCAGGTTCCTACGAGCAGTACTTC | NA | TRBJ2-7 | TRBV2 | NA
CASSTRGAADTQYF | TGCGCCAGCAGCACCAGGGGTGCGGCAGATACGCAGTATTTT | once | TRBJ2-3 | TRBV5-1 | NA
CASSRLLVEQYF | TGTGCCAGCAGCCGACTTCTTGTCGAGCAGTACTTC | NA | TRBJ2-7 | TRBV11-2 | NA
CASSLGGRAFGELFF | TGTGCCAGCAGCTTAGGGGGGAGGGCCTTTGGGGAGCTGTTTTTT | NA | TRBJ2-2 | TRBV7-2 | TRBD2
CASRTTGVNYGYTF | TGTGCCAGTAGAACGACAGGGGTTAACTATGGCTACACCTTC | NA | TRBJ1-2 | TRBV19 | TRBD1
CASSLDSRSASRTQYF | TGTGCCAGCAGCTTAGATAGTAGGTCGGCTAGTCGGACCCAGTACTTC | NA | TRBJ2-5 | TRBV7-2 | NA
CASSAGTGNTIYF | TGCGCCAGCAGCGCGGGAACTGGAAACACCATATATTTT | NA | TRBJ1-3 | TRBV5-1 | NA
CASSLKGHLLYGYTF | TGTGCCAGCAGCTTAAAAGGACATCTTCTTTATGGCTACACCTTC | NA | TRBJ1-2 | TRBV27 | NA
CRTGAYEQYF | TGCAGGACAGGGGCCTACGAGCAGTACTTC | NA | TRBJ2-7 | TRBV20-1 | TRBD1
CASSLMTLLNTEAFF | TGTGCCAGCAGCTTGATGACTCTACTGAACACTGAAGCTTTCTTT | NA | TRBJ1-1 | TRBV5-6 | NA
CASSYSRLGYNTGELFF | TGTGCCAGCAGCTATTCCCGCCTGGGTTACAACACCGGGGAGCTGTTTTTT | once | TRBJ2-2 | TRBV7-2 | NA
CASSPTIGGVSEQYF | TGTGCCAGCTCACCTACTATAGGTGGGGTCTCCGAGCAGTACTTC | NA | TRBJ2-7 | TRBV18 | NA
CASSLDGNSGNTIYF | TGCGCCAGCAGCTTGGACGGTAACTCTGGAAACACCATATATTTT | NA | TRBJ1-3 | TRBV5-1 | NA
CASSPGVAGVVTGELFF | TGTGCCAGCTCACCAGGAGTAGCGGGAGTAGTCACCGGGGAGCTGTTTTTT | NA | TRBJ2-2 | TRBV18 | TRBD2
CASSGTGGSYNEQFF | TGTGCCAGCAGCGGGACAGGGGGTTCCTACAATGAGCAGTTCTTC | NA | TRBJ2-1 | TRBV2 | TRBD1
CASSFDVGSYNEQFF | TGTGCCAGCAGTTTCGATGTTGGGTCCTACAATGAGCAGTTCTTC | few | TRBJ2-1 | TRBV27 | NA